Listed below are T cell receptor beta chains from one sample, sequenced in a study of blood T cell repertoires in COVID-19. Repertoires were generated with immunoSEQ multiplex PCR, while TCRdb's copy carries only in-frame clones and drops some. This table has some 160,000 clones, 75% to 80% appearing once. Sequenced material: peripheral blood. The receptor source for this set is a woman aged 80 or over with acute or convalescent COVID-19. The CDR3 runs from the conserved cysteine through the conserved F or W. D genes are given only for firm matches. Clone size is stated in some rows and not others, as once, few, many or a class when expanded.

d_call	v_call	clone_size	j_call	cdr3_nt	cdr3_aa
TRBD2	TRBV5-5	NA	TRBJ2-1	TGTGCCAGCAGGCAGTTTGGGGGACTAGTTAACAATGAGCAGTTCTTC	CASRQFGGLVNNEQFF
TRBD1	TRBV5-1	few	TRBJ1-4	TGCGCCAGCAGCAAAGCAGGGGGTGTGTATGAAAAACTGTTTTTT	CASSKAGGVYEKLFF
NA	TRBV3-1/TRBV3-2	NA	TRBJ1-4	TGTGCCAGCAGCCAAGACCAGGGGCCTAATGAAAAACTGTTTTTT	CASSQDQGPNEKLFF
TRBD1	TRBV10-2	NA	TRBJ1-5	TGCGCCAGCAGTCAGGGGGACCAGCCCCAGCATTTT	CASSQGDQPQHF
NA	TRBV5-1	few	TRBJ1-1	TGCGCCAGCAGCTTGGGGTACACCCACACTGAAGCTTTCTTT	CASSLGYTHTEAFF
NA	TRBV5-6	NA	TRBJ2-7	TGTGCCAGCAGCTTGGTAGGTAGCGGCTACGAGCAGTACTTC	CASSLVGSGYEQYF
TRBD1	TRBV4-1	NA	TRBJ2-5	TGCGCCAGCAGCCAAGATGGGACAGGGACGCAAGAGACCCAGTACTTC	CASSQDGTGTQETQYF
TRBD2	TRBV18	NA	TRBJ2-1	TGTGCCAGCTCACCAAGGGACTACCCGTTCTTC	CASSPRDYPFF
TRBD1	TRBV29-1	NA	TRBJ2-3	TGCAGCGTTTCGGACCAGGGGGGACAGGGGGCGGGTCAGTATTTT	CSVSDQGGQGAGQYF
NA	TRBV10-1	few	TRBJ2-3	TGCGCCAGCAATGTGGCCGCAGGAGATACGCAGTATTTT	CASNVAAGDTQYF
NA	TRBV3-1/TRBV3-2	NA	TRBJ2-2	TGTGCCAGCAGCCAGAACGTCGGGGGAGTGCGCACCGGGGAGCTGTTTTTT	CASSQNVGGVRTGELFF
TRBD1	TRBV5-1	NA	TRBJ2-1	TGCGCCAGCAGCTTGGCCGAAGGACAGGGGTACAATGAGCAGTTCTTC	CASSLAEGQGYNEQFF
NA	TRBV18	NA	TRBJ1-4	TGTGCCAGCTCTCGGGGAGTTTTGAATGAAAAACTGTTTTTT	CASSRGVLNEKLFF
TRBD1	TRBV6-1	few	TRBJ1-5	TGTGCCAGCAGTGAATTGGGGACAGGTAGCAATCAGCCCCAGCATTTT	CASSELGTGSNQPQHF
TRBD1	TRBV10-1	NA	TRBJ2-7	TGCGCCAGCAGTGTGGGGACAGGCTACGAGCAGTACTTC	CASSVGTGYEQYF
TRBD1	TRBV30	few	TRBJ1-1	TGTGCCTGGGACAGGGTTGGCACTGAAGCTTTCTTT	CAWDRVGTEAFF
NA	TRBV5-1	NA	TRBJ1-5	TGCGCCAGCAGCCCTGGGACACCGAATCAGCCCCAGCATTTT	CASSPGTPNQPQHF
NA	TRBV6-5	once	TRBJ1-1	TGTGCCAGCAAGGCTTCGGGGGGCGAAACCCAAGCTTTCTTT	CASKASGGETQAFF
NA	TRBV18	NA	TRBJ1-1	TGTGCCAGCTCACCACTCCGGGGGGCCACGAACACTGAAGCTTTCTTT	CASSPLRGATNTEAFF
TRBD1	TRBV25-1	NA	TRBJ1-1	TGTGCCAGCAGTTACAGGGGGACTGAAGCTTTCTTT	CASSYRGTEAFF
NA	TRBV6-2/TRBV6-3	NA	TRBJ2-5	TGTGCCAGCAGTACTAGTAAGGTGGGAGAGACCCAGTACTTC	CASSTSKVGETQYF
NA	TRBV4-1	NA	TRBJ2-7	TGCGCCAGCAGCCAAGGCAGGGCCTACGAGCAGTACTTC	CASSQGRAYEQYF
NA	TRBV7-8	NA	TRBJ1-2	TGTGCCAGCAGCTCCCCCCTGGGAGGTACATGGACCTTC	CASSSPLGGTWTF
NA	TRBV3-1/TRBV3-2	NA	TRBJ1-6	TGTGCCAGCAGCAGAAAAGGGGCCTCACCCCTCCACTTT	CASSRKGASPLHF
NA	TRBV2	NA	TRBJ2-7	TGTGCCAGCCGTCAGGGTAGTTTTGAGCAGTACTTC	CASRQGSFEQYF
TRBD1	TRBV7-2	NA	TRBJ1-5	TGTGCCAGCAGCCCGGGGACAGTTAGCAATCAGCCCCAGCATTTT	CASSPGTVSNQPQHF
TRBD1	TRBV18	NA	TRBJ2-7	TGTGCCAGCTCACCAGCGACAGGGGGCGGCGACGAGCAGTACTTC	CASSPATGGGDEQYF
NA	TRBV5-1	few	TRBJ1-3	TGCGCCAGCAGTTTGTACTCTGGAAACACCATATATTTT	CASSLYSGNTIYF
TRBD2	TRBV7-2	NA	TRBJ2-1	TGTGCCAGCAGCTTAGGGTCTAGCGGGAGAACCAATGAGCAGTTCTTC	CASSLGSSGRTNEQFF
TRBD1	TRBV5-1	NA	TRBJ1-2	TGCGCCAGCAGCTCGGGACAGGGGACGTTGGGCTACACCTTC	CASSSGQGTLGYTF
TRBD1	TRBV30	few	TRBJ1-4	TGTGCCTGGAGTGGGACAGGGAGGACTGAAAAACTGTTTTTT	CAWSGTGRTEKLFF
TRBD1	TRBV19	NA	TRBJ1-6	TGTGCCAGTAGTCAGGGGGCCTGGAATTCACCCCTCCACTTT	CASSQGAWNSPLHF
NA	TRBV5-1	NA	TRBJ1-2	TGCGCCAGCAGCCCGGGGAACTATGGCTACACCTTC	CASSPGNYGYTF
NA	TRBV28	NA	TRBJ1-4	TGTGCCAGCAGTTCTGGACAGACTAATGAAAAACTGTTTTTT	CASSSGQTNEKLFF
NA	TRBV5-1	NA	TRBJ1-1	TGCGCCAGCAGGCTTGGTGCAGGGAACACTGAAGCTTTCTTT	CASRLGAGNTEAFF
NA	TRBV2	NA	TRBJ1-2	TGTGCCAGCAGTGTAGAGGGCGGGGGCTACACCTTC	CASSVEGGGYTF
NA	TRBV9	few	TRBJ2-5	TGTGCCAGCAGCGTAGGGTGGGGGGGGCCAGAACAAGAGACCCAGTACTTC	CASSVGWGGPEQETQYF
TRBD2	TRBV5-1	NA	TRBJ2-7	TGCGCCAGCAGCTTGAATGGACTAGCGGGAACGAGTGAGCAGTACTTC	CASSLNGLAGTSEQYF
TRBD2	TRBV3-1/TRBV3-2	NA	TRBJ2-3	TGTGCCAGCAGCCACCTGAGGTCAGCGGGGGGGGGCACAGATACGCAGTATTTT	CASSHLRSAGGGTDTQYF
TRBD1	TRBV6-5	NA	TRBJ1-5	TGTGCCAGCAGTCGACAGGGTGGCAATCAGCCCCAGCATTTT	CASSRQGGNQPQHF
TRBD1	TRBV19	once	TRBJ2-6	TGTGCCAGCCGGGACAGGGATCTCTCTGGGGCCAACGTCCTGACTTTC	CASRDRDLSGANVLTF
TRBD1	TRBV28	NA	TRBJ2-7	TGTGCCAGCAGTTTATCCCTCCAGGGACAGGGTACCTACGAGCAGTACTTC	CASSLSLQGQGTYEQYF
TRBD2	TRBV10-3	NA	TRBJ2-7	TGTGCCATCAGTGAGTCGGCTAGCGGGGACTACGAGCAGTACTTC	CAISESASGDYEQYF
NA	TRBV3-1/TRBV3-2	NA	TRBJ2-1	TGTGCCAGCAGCACCAAAGGGGGGGCGCCTGAGCAGTTCTTC	CASSTKGGAPEQFF
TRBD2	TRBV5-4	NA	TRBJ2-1	TGTGCCAGCCAGAAGAGCGGGAGGGCTAGTCTTCGCAATGAGCAGTTCTTC	CASQKSGRASLRNEQFF
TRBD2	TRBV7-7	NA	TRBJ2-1	TGTGCTAGCAGCATTAGCGGGAGCTTAGGCAATGAGCAGTTCTTC	CASSISGSLGNEQFF
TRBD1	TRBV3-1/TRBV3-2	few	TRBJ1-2	TGTGCCAGCAGCTACCCCGGGACAGGTCCTGGCTACACCTTC	CASSYPGTGPGYTF
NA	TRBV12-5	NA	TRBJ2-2	TGTGCTAGTGGTTTGCCTAACACCGGGGAGCTGTTTTTT	CASGLPNTGELFF
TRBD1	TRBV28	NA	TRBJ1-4	TGTGCCAGCAGTACGGGACAGTTTCCCGCAACTAATGAAAAACTGTTTTTT	CASSTGQFPATNEKLFF
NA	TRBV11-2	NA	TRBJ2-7	TGTGCCAGCAGCCCCAGACAAGAGCAGTACTTC	CASSPRQEQYF
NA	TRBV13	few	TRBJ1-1	TGTGCCAGCAGCTCTCGACGCGGGCTAGGGTTGAACACTGAAGCTTTCTTT	CASSSRRGLGLNTEAFF
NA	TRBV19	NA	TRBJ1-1	TGTGCCACCGGGCGGGGGATGGACACTGAAGCTTTCTTT	CATGRGMDTEAFF
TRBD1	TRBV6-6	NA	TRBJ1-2	TGTGCCAGCAGTTCCAACACTGACAGGGGCAGCTATGGCTACACCTTC	CASSSNTDRGSYGYTF
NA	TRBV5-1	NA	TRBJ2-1	TGCGCCAGCAGCTTGGCCGGGGTCAGTTCCTACAATGAGCAGTTCTTC	CASSLAGVSSYNEQFF
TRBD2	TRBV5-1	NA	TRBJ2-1	TGCGCCAGCAGCTTCGGCGGGAGGGGCGATGAGCAGTTCTTC	CASSFGGRGDEQFF
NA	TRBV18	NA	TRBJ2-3	TGTGCCAGCTCACCACCGGCGGGATTAACGCAGTATTTT	CASSPPAGLTQYF